The subject of this entry is one T cell receptor beta chain. Its antigen is as yet unknown. The sample comes from a study of beta chain features in type 1 diabetes. Study-wide points: Across all four CD4+ subsets, people with type 1 diabetes showed modestly shorter TCRB CDR3s. Cells with high TCR expression could be over-represented when cDNA is sequenced. Sampled from patients, naive, central memory and Treg TCRB repertoires appeared more similar than those sampled from healthy donors. Whether TCRB rearrangement is influenced by HLA type went unresolved here.

Expressed TCRB transcripts were sequenced because the entire RNA isolate underwent reverse transcription. Sequencing was performed with immunoSEQ multiplex PCR; in TCRdb, only in-frame clones are kept and a portion is missing. The sample shows 100,000 to 150,000 clones, 9% of them seen only once. With 4 bases clipped from V and 5 bases from J, the junction kept 6 bases outside the gene matches. This CDR3 comprises 14 residues. CDR1 MDHEN and CDR2 SYDVKM come from the germline V gene. A sort by CD45RO/CCR7/CD25/CD127/CD95/CD27 yielded CD4+ naive, central memory, regulatory and stem cell-like memory cells.

The chain uses TRBV28 and TRBJ2-5; TRBD1 matches 8 bases. The origin of this receptor is a man aged 25-45 years with type 1 diabetes. Material for sequencing was central memory CD4+ T cells from blood. CDR3 sequence reads: CASSWAGGSETQYF. The CDR3 DNA follows: TGTGCCAGCAGTTGGGCAGGGGGCAGTGAGACCCAGTACTTC.